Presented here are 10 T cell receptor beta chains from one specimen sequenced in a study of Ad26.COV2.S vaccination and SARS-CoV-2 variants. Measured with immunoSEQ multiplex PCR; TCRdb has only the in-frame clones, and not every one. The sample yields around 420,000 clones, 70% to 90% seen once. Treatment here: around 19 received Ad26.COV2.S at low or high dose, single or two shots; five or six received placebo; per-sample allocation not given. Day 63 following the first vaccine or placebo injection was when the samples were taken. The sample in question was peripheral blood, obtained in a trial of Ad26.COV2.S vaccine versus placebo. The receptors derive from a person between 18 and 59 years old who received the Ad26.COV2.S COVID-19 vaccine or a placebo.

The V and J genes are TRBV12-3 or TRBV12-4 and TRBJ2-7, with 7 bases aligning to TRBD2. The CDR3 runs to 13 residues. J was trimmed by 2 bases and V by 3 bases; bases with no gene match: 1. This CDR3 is CASSFRGAYEQYF. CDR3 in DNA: TGTGCCAGCAGTTTTCGGGGGGCCTACGAGCAGTACTTC.

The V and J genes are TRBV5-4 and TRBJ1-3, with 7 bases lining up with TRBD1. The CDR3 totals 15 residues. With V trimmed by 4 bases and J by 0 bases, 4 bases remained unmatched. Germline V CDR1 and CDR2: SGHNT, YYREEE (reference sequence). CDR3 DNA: TGTGCCAGCAGCCCAGGGGGGGGCTCTGGAAACACCATATATTTT. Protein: CASSPGGGSGNTIYF.

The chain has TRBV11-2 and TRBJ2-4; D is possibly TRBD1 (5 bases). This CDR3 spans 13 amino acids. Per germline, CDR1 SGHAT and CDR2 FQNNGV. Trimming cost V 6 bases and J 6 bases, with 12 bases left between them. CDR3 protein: CASSYDQGNIQYF. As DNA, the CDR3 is TGTGCCAGCAGTTACGACCAGGGAAACATTCAGTACTTC.

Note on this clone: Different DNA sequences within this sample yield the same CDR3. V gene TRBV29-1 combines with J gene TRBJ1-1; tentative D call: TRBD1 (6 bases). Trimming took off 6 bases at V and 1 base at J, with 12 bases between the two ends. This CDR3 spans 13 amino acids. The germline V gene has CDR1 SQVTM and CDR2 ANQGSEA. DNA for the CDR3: TGCAGCGTCTCGACAGGAGGGAACACTGAAGCTTTCTTT. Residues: CSVSTGGNTEAFF.

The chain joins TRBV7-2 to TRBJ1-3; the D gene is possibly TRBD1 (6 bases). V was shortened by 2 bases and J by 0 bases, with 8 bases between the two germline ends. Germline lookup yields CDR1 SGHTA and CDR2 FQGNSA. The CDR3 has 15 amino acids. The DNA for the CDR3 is TGTGCCAGCAGCTTACAGGGGTCCTCTGGAAACACCATATATTTT. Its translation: CASSLQGSSGNTIYF.

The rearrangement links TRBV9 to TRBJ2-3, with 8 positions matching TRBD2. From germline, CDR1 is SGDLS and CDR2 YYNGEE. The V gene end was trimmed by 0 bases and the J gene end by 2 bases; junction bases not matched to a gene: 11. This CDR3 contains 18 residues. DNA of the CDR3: TGTGCCAGCAGCGTAGCGGTCGGCGCGGGGGGTACCACAGATACGCAGTATTTT. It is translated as CASSVAVGAGGTTDTQYF.

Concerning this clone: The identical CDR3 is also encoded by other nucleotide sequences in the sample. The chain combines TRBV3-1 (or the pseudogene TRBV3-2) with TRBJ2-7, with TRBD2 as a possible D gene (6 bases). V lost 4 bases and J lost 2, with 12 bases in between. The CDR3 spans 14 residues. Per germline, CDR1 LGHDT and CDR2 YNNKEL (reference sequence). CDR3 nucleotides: TGTGCCAGCAGCCCGGGACTGGGAACCTACGAGCAGTACTTC. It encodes CASSPGLGTYEQYF.

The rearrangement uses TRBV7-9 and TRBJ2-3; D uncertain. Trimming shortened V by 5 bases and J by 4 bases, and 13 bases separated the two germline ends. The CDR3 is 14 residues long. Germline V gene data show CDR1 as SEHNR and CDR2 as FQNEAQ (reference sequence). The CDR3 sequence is CASSEGNPADTQYF. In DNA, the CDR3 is TGTGCCAGCAGCGAAGGGAATCCCGCAGATACGCAGTATTTT.

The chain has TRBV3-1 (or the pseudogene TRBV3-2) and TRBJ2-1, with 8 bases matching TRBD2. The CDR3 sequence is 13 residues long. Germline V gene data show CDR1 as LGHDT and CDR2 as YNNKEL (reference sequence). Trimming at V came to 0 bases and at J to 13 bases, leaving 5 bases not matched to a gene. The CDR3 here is CASSQDLTSGQFF. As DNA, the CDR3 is TGTGCCAGCAGCCAAGATCTCACTAGCGGACAGTTCTTC.

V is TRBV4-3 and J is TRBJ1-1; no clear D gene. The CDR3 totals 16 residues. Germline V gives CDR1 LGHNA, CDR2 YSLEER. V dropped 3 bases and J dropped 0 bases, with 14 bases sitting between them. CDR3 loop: CASSQTPTGMNTEAFF. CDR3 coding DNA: TGCGCCAGCAGCCAGACCCCGACGGGTATGAACACTGAAGCTTTCTTT.